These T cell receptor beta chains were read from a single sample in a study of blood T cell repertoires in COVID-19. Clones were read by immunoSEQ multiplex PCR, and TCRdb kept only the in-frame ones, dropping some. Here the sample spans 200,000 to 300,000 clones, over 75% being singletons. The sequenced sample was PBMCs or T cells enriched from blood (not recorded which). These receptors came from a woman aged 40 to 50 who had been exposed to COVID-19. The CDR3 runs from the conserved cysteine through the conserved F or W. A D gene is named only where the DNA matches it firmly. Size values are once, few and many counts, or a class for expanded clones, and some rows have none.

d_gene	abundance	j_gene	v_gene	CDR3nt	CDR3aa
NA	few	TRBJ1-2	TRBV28	TGTGCCAGCAGTTTTTCAGGACAGAGCATTAACTATGGCTACACCTTC	CASSFSGQSINYGYTF
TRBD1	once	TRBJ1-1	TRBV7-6	TGTGCCAGCAGCTTAGAGATTGGACAGGTAACTGAAGCTTTCTTT	CASSLEIGQVTEAFF
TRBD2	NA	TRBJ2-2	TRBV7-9	TGTGCCAGCAGCCCCGGGACTAGCGGGAGTGGTACCGGGGAGCTGTTTTTT	CASSPGTSGSGTGELFF
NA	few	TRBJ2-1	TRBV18	TGTGCCAGCTCACAGGGACAAATCTCAGGCAATGAGCAGTTCTTC	CASSQGQISGNEQFF
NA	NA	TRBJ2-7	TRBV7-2	TGTGCCAGCCGAGGTGTTTCGTCCTACGAGCAGTACTTC	CASRGVSSYEQYF
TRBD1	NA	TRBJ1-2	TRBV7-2	TGTGCCAGCAGCTCCAGGGGGAACTATGGCTACACCTTC	CASSSRGNYGYTF
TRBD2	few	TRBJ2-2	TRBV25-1	TGTGCCAGTTCGGGACTAGCGGGAGCGAACACCGGGGAGCTGTTTTTT	CASSGLAGANTGELFF
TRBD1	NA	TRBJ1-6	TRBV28	TGTGCCAGCAGTCCCGTCCGGACAGGCAACCTTAATTCACCCCTCCACTTT	CASSPVRTGNLNSPLHF
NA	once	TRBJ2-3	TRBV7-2	TGTGCCAGCAGCTTAGATGGCTTCACAGATACGCAGTATTTT	CASSLDGFTDTQYF
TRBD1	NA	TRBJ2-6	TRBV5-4	TGTGCCAGCAGCCGGACAGGGAATGGGGCCAACGTCCTGACTTTC	CASSRTGNGANVLTF
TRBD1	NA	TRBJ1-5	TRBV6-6	TGTGCCAGCAGTTACACCTGGGACAGGGGTCGGCAGCCCCAGCATTTT	CASSYTWDRGRQPQHF
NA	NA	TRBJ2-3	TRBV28	TGTGCCAGCAGTTTATCTAGACTGAGCACAGATACGCAGTATTTT	CASSLSRLSTDTQYF
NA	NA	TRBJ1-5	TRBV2	TGTGCCAGCAGTGAAGCGCGGGTGGCGGCCCAGCATTTT	CASSEARVAAQHF
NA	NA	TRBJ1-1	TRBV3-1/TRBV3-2	TGTGCCAGCAGCCAAGTTAAGGTCCGAGGGCTTACTGAAGCTTTCTTT	CASSQVKVRGLTEAFF
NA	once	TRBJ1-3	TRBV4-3	TGCGCCAGCAGCCAAGACGCAGGGTGGGTTTCTGGAAACACCATATATTTT	CASSQDAGWVSGNTIYF
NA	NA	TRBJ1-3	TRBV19	TGTGCCAGTAGTGGTACAGGGCGTGGAAACACCATATATTTT	CASSGTGRGNTIYF
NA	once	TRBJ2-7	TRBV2	TGTGCCAGCATTCTGTCCTACGAGCAGTACTTC	CASILSYEQYF
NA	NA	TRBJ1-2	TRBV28	TGTGCCAGCAGTTTAGCAGGGGCAGGAACTAACTATGGCTACACCTTC	CASSLAGAGTNYGYTF
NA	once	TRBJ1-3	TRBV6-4	TGTGCCAGCAGTTCCAATCCTGGAAACACCATATATTTT	CASSSNPGNTIYF
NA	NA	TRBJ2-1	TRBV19	TGTGCCAGTAGTGTCGGGATTTACAATGAGCAGTTCTTC	CASSVGIYNEQFF
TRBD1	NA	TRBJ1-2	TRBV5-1	TGCGCCAGCAGCTTGGGCGCCTCCGGGACAGGGGTTGGCTACACCTTC	CASSLGASGTGVGYTF
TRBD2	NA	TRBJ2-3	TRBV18	TGTGCCAGCTCACCACCGGTTATACCTCGTGGGTCTAGCGGGAGGTACACAGATACGCAGTATTTT	CASSPPVIPRGSSGRYTDTQYF
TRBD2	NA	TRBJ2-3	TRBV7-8	TGTGCCGCCGGACTAGCGGGGACCACAGATACGCAGTATTTT	CAAGLAGTTDTQYF
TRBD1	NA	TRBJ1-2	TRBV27	TGTGCCAGCAGTCCAAGGGGACAGGGGGAGATCTATGGCTACACCTTC	CASSPRGQGEIYGYTF
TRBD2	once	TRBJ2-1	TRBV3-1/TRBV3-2	TGTGCCAGCAGCCAAGGGCGGGGGGAGCAGTTCTTC	CASSQGRGEQFF
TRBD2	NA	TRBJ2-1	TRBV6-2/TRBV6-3	TGTGCCAGCAGTTACTCGCGCCCCCTCGGTAGCGGGAGGCTAAATGAGCAGTTCTTC	CASSYSRPLGSGRLNEQFF
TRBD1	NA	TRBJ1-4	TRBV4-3	TGCGCCAGCAGCCAAGATCTTGCGTCAGGGGGAGGTGGGACTAATGAAAAACTGTTTTTT	CASSQDLASGGGGTNEKLFF
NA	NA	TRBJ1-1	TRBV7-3	TGTGCCAGCAGCAAACAGGGTTCCAACACTGAAGCTTTCTTT	CASSKQGSNTEAFF
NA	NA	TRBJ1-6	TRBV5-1	TGCGCCAGCAGCTTGGCCAAGCGGGGCCTGTATAATTCACCCCTCCACTTT	CASSLAKRGLYNSPLHF
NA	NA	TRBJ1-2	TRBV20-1	TGCAGTGCGCCCGGGGTGCGGGGCTACACCTTC	CSAPGVRGYTF
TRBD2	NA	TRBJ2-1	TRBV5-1	TGCGCCAGCAGCTTAGGGACTAGCGGGGGCTCCTACAATGAGCAGTTCTTC	CASSLGTSGGSYNEQFF
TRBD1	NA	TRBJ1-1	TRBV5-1	TGCGCCAGCAGCATAACAGGGGTCGTGAACACTGAAGCTTTCTTT	CASSITGVVNTEAFF
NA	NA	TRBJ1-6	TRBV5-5	TGTGCCAGCAGCTTGGGTCATTCTAGGGGATCACCCCTCCACTTT	CASSLGHSRGSPLHF
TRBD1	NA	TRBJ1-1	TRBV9	TGTGCCAGCAGCGTAGACGACAGGGTGGACACTGAAGCTTTCTTT	CASSVDDRVDTEAFF
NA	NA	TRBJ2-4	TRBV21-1	TGTGCCGAGACCGGGAGGGGGGACATTCAGTACTTC	CAETGRGDIQYF
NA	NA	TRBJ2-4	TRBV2	TGTGCCAGCAGGGCCCGTTCAGGAGCCAAAAACATTCAGTACTTC	CASRARSGAKNIQYF
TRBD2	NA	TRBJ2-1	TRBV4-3	TGCGCCAGCAGCCAGCCGGGACTAGCGGAGCCTTACAATGAGCAGTTCTTC	CASSQPGLAEPYNEQFF
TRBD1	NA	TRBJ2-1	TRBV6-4	TGTGCCAGCAGTGACTCTGGGACAGGGATTGAGAATGAGCAGTTCTTC	CASSDSGTGIENEQFF
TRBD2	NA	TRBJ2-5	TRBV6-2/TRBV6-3	TGTGCCAGCAGTTACTTTTGGAGCGGGGGGGCCTCAGAGACCCAGTACTTC	CASSYFWSGGASETQYF
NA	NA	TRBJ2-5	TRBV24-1	TGTGCCACCAGTGATTTGCGCGGGGGCGGAAAAGAGACCCAGTACTTC	CATSDLRGGGKETQYF
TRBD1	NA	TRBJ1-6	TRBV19	TGTGCCAGTAGTACTGTACAGGGGGAAAATTCACCCCTCCACTTT	CASSTVQGENSPLHF
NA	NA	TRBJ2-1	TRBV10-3	TGTGCCACCGGCTGGAGGGGACAGTCGGACAATGAGCAGTTCTTC	CATGWRGQSDNEQFF
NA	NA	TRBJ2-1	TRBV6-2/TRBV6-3	TGTGCCAGCAGTTATCCTGGGAGGCGCGGTGAGCAGTTCTTC	CASSYPGRRGEQFF
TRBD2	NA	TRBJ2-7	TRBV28	TGTGCCAGCAGTTGGGGACTAGCGGGCGGCGAGCAGTACTTC	CASSWGLAGGEQYF
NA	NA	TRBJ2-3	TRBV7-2	TGTGCCAGCAGCCCCGAGAGGCCCACAGATACGCAGTATTTT	CASSPERPTDTQYF
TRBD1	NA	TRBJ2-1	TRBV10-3	TGTGCCATGACGGACAGGATTTACAATGAGCAGTTCTTC	CAMTDRIYNEQFF
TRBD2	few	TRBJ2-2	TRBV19	TGTGCCAGTAGTTTTAGCGGGGGCATTAACACCGGGGAGCTGTTTTTT	CASSFSGGINTGELFF
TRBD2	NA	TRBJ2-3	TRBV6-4	TGTGCCAGCAGTGACTCGAAGACTAGCGGGGGGGCAGATACGCAGTATTTT	CASSDSKTSGGADTQYF
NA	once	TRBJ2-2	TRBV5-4	TGTGCCAGCAGCTTGGCTCAGGGGTCGAACACCGGGGAGCTGTTTTTT	CASSLAQGSNTGELFF
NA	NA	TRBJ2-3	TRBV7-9	TGTGCCAGCAGCTTAACGACTAGTTCCGGCACAGATACGCAGTATTTT	CASSLTTSSGTDTQYF
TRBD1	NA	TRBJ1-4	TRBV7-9	TGTGCCTGGAGGACCGGGACAGCTAATGAAAAACTGTTTTTT	CAWRTGTANEKLFF
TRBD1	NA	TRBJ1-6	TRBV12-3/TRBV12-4	TGTGCCAGCACCCTAAACAGGGGAGAACCCCTCCACTTT	CASTLNRGEPLHF
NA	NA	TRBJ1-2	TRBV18	TGTGCCAGCTCACCCCGGGACAACCCAAACTATGGCTACACCTTC	CASSPRDNPNYGYTF
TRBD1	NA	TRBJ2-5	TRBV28	TGTGCCAGCAGTTTATCGGGACAGGGGCTGCAGACCCAGTACTTC	CASSLSGQGLQTQYF
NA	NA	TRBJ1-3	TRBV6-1	TGTGCCAGCAGTGAAGGTTACGGGGGTTCATCTGGAAACACCATATATTTT	CASSEGYGGSSGNTIYF
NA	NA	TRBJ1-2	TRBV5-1	TGTGCCAGCAGCTTGGACGGTTTAACCGGCTACACCTTC	CASSLDGLTGYTF
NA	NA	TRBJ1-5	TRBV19	TGTGCCAGTAGTATACGAGCGCCCGTCGCTCAGCCCCAGCATTTT	CASSIRAPVAQPQHF
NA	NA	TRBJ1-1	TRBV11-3	TGTGCCAGCAGCTTAGACAGAATGAACACTGAAGCTTTCTTT	CASSLDRMNTEAFF
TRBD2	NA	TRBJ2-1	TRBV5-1	TGTGCCAGCAGCTCCGGACTAGCGGGATACAATGAGCAGTTCTTC	CASSSGLAGYNEQFF
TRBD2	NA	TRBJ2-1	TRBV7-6	TGTGCCAGCAGCTCGAGGGGGACTAGCGGTTTGGGTGAGCAGTTCTTC	CASSSRGTSGLGEQFF